The 22 T cell receptor beta chains listed next were all sequenced from one sample in a study of regulatory T cells in long-lasting Graves disease. The authors built TCR beta libraries using iRepertoire HTBI primers and Arm-PCR of CDR3 regions. TCRdb redid the calling of the multiplex PCR reads with MiXCR, one entry per CDR3 protein. This table holds some 420,000 distinct CDR3 sequences, roughly 23% found once. Time point specified: persistent/refractory GD, antithyroid drugs over 5 years with positive TRAb. Researchers made the TCR library from RNA that was extracted from PBMCs. The specimen was peripheral blood mononuclear cells (PBMCs), collected when the disease was refractory, from a patient treated with antithyroid drugs. The receptors come from a female donor with Graves disease.

The chain links TRBV4-1 to TRBJ1-5; no reliable D call. The CDR3 length is 16 residues. Trimming took 0 bases from V and 0 from J, leaving 9 bases between them. Germline CDR1 and CDR2: MGHRA and YSYEKL. The CDR3 here is CASSQDWQNSNQPQHF. The CDR3 DNA reads as TGCGCCAGCAGCCAAGATTGGCAAAATAGCAATCAGCCCCAGCATTTT.

The CDR3 coding sequence is TGTGCCAGCAGTTTATCGACAGGGGGCCTGCACGAGCAGTACTTC. This sequence encodes CASSLSTGGLHEQYF. The chain uses TRBV28 and TRBJ2-7; 10 bases line up with TRBD1. V shed 1 base, J shed 5 bases, and the junction held 5 bases outside the gene matches. The CDR3 has 15 residues. The germline CDR1 and CDR2 sequences are MDHEN and SYDVKM.

This clonotype was seen only a few times. The genes are TRBV7-2 and TRBJ1-1; a possible D gene is TRBD1 (5 bases). Trimming cost V 5 bases and J 11 bases, with 15 bases left between them. The CDR3 is 12 residues long. The germline V gene encodes CDR1 SGHTA and CDR2 FQGNSA. CDR3 residues: CASSLAGTKAFF. CDR3 sequence (DNA): TGTGCCAGCAGCCTTGCTGGGACGAAGGCTTTCTTT.

This clonotype was seen repeatedly, ten times or more. The chain recombines TRBV20-1 with TRBJ2-5; D unresolved. Germline CDR1 reads DFQATT; CDR2 reads SNEGSKA (reference sequence). Trimming stripped 5 bases from V and 5 bases from J, with 6 bases between. CDR3 length: 10 residues. The CDR3 sequence: CSASWETQYF. The CDR3, as DNA: TGCAGTGCTTCCTGGGAGACCCAGTACTTC.

This clonotype was counted many times. The V and J genes are TRBV2 and TRBJ2-7; possibly TRBD2 for D (6 bases). The CDR3 extends over 14 amino acids. Trimming pared 3 bases from V and 9 bases from J, leaving 18 bases between. Germline V gene lookup returns CDR1 SNHLY and CDR2 FYNNEI. CDR3 nucleotides: TGTGCCAGCAGTGAGAGGGGCAGGGCGGAGGGGCAGTACTTC. It is translated as CASSERGRAEGQYF.

The V call is TRBV7-2, the J call TRBJ2-3, with 8 bases identical to TRBD2. The trim removed 5 bases at V and 0 bases at J, leaving 4 bases unmatched. Germline lookup yields CDR1 SGHTA and CDR2 FQGNSA. This CDR3 region has 15 residues. Written as DNA, the CDR3 is TGTGCCAGCAGCCATAGCGGGATCAGCACAGATACGCAGTATTTT. Translated, it gives CASSHSGISTDTQYF.

This clonotype was seen a handful of times. The genes are TRBV5-1 and TRBJ2-7, with 7 bases identical to TRBD1. Germline V gene data show CDR1 as SGHRS and CDR2 as YFSETQ. This CDR3 is built from 14 residues. V dropped 2 bases and J dropped 4; count of bases not matched to a gene: 6. CDR3: CASSFWTGMYEQYF. DNA of the CDR3: TGCGCCAGCAGCTTCTGGACAGGAATGTACGAGCAGTACTTC.

The CDR3 nucleotides read TGTGCCAGCAGCTTGGAGGGCAGAGCTAACTATGGCTACACCTTC. It codes for CASSLEGRANYGYTF. The chain is built from TRBV5-4 and TRBJ1-2, with D unresolved. The CDR3 runs 15 residues. V was shortened by 0 bases and J by 0 bases, with 9 bases between the two germline ends. Germline lookup yields CDR1 SGHNT and CDR2 YYREEE (reference sequence). The full variable domain, with the rest looked up from reference TRBV5-4 and TRBJ1-2, is ETGVTQSPTHLIKTRGQQVTLRCSSQSGHNTVSWYQQALGQGPQFIFQYYREEENGRGNFPPRFSGLQFPNYSSELNVNALELDDSALYLCASSLEGRANYGYTFGSGTRLTVV.

V usage is TRBV4-2 and J usage is TRBJ2-7; 11 bases are shared with TRBD2. Per the germline V gene, CDR1 is LGHNA and CDR2 is YNFKEQ. The V and J ends lost 4 bases and 2 bases, in that order; junction bases with no gene match: 7. The CDR3 totals 16 residues. CDR3 sequence (DNA): TGTGCCAGCAGCCCTACACTAGCGGGGGAGCCCTACGAGCAGTACTTC. This gives the protein CASSPTLAGEPYEQYF.

This clonotype was recorded many times. This sequence joins TRBV2 and TRBJ1-5; D not certain. V shed 6 bases and J shed 0 bases, with 9 bases lying between them. The germline CDR1 and CDR2 sequences are SNHLY and FYNNEI. The CDR3 loop spans 14 amino acids. The CDR3 loop is CASSTGNSNQPQHF. The CDR3 nucleotides are TGTGCCAGCAGCACCGGGAATAGCAATCAGCCCCAGCATTTT.

On this clonotype: This could be a read error, since a much larger clone is one nucleotide away. V and J are TRBV10-3 and TRBJ2-7, with D possibly matching TRBD1 (5 bases). The CDR3 is 11 residues long. The V gene's germline CDR1 is ENHRY and CDR2 SYGVKD. The V and J ends lost 7 bases and 2 bases respectively, with 6 bases between them. CDR3 in amino acids: CAIMTAYEQYF. DNA of the CDR3: TGTGCCATCATGACAGCCTACGAGCAGTACTTC.

The chain employs TRBV10-2 and TRBJ1-1; D not resolved. The V end lost 2 bases, the J end lost 5 bases, and 12 bases lay between the germline ends. Germline CDR1 is WSHSY and CDR2 is SAAADI. This CDR3 spans 14 amino acids. CDR3 protein: CASSETGEETEAFF. The CDR3 nucleotides read TGCGCCAGCAGTGAGACGGGAGAGGAGACTGAAGCTTTCTTT.

The chain is built from TRBV19 and TRBJ2-7, with 7 bases matching TRBD1. Germline loops: CDR1 LNHDA, CDR2 SQIVND (reference sequence). The CDR3 contains 12 residues. J was trimmed by 5 bases and V by 9 bases; bases with no gene match: 7. CDR3 nucleotide sequence: TGTGCCAGAACCGGGACAGTCAACGAGCAGTACTTC. This gives the protein CARTGTVNEQYF.

This clonotype turned up a few times. This rearrangement joins TRBV5-1 to TRBJ2-2; 9 bases map to TRBD1. Germline lookup yields CDR1 SGHRS and CDR2 YFSETQ. Germline trimming cut 3 bases from V and 1 base from J; bases unmatched to any gene: 7. The CDR3 covers 17 residues. DNA of the CDR3: TGCGCCAGCAGCTGGACCGGGACAGGGATGAACACCGGGGAGCTGTTTTTT. It codes for CASSWTGTGMNTGELFF.

Ten or more counts support this clonotype. V gene TRBV7-8 combines with J gene TRBJ1-6; TRBD1 is a possible D gene (6 bases). This CDR3 comprises 17 residues. Trimming took 4 bases from V and 4 from J, leaving 17 bases between them. Looked up from germline, CDR1 is SGHVS and CDR2 is FQNEAQ. CDR3 sequence (DNA): TGTGCCAGCAGCTCCACACTATTACAGGGTTATAATTCACCCCTCCACTTT. Translation gives CASSSTLLQGYNSPLHF.

This clonotype occurred many times. DNA of the CDR3: TGTGCCAGCAGCTTGTCCAGGGGTCAGCCCCAGCATTTT. Its translation: CASSLSRGQPQHF. This chain uses TRBV7-2 with TRBJ1-5, with D perhaps TRBD1 (6 bases). The germline V and J ends were trimmed by 3 bases and 6 bases, with 9 bases remaining between them. The CDR3 length is 13 residues. Per the germline V gene, CDR1 is SGHTA and CDR2 is FQGNSA.

This clonotype was counted only a few times. The rearrangement links TRBV7-2 to TRBJ1-4; D ambiguous. The V gene's germline CDR1 is SGHTA and CDR2 FQGNSA. V lost 4 bases, J lost 8 bases, and 14 bases lay in between. The CDR3 sequence is 14 residues long. The CDR3 region is CASSSRFLGEKLFF. DNA of the CDR3: TGTGCCAGCAGCTCACGGTTTTTGGGGGAAAAACTGTTTTTT.

V and J are TRBV29-1 and TRBJ2-5, with 9 bases identical to TRBD2. J lost 7 bases, V lost 3 bases, and 6 bases had no gene match. CDR3 length: 13 amino acids. Germline CDR1 reads SQVTM; CDR2 reads ANQGSEA. CDR3 DNA: TGCAGCGTTGACGGGACTAGCTGGGGGACCCAGTACTTC. Its translation: CSVDGTSWGTQYF.

This clonotype was found a few times. V gene TRBV4-2 combines with J gene TRBJ1-5, with TRBD1 identical over 8 bases. V shed 3 bases, J shed 0 bases, and the junction held 7 bases outside the gene matches. Germline V lookup: CDR1 LGHNA, CDR2 YNFKEQ. The CDR3 has 17 residues. DNA for the CDR3: TGTGCCAGCAGCCAGGGGCAGGGGGCCAGTAGCAATCAGCCCCAGCATTTT. It is translated as CASSQGQGASSNQPQHF.

This chain connects TRBV4-3 to TRBJ2-6; 8 nucleotides match TRBD1. The germline CDR1 and CDR2 sequences are LGHNA and YSLEER. This CDR3 contains 16 residues. Germline trimming cut 3 bases from V and 3 bases from J; bases unmatched to any gene: 4. This CDR3 reads CASSHSTGDGANVLTF. As DNA, the CDR3 is TGCGCCAGCAGCCACTCGACAGGGGATGGGGCCAACGTCCTGACTTTC.

This clonotype was found many times. The V and J genes are TRBV11-3 and TRBJ2-7; 7 positions match TRBD1. Germline V gene sequence: CDR1 SGHNT, CDR2 YENEEA. The CDR3 sequence is 16 residues long. J lost 3 bases, V lost 4 bases, and 12 bases had no gene match. The CDR3 region has the DNA TGTGCCAGCAGCTCCGACCGGGACAGCGACTACTACGAGCAGTACTTC. It specifies CASSSDRDSDYYEQYF.

The J gene is TRBJ1-5, the V gene TRBV20-1; D is undetermined. From germline, CDR1 is DFQATT and CDR2 SNEGSKA (reference sequence). The ends were cut back, 6 bases at V and 6 bases at J, with 18 bases in the middle. The CDR3 loop spans 14 amino acids. CDR3 DNA sequence: TGCAGTGCATGGACGGCCCCGGGCTCTCAGCCCCAGCATTTT. This codes for CSAWTAPGSQPQHF.